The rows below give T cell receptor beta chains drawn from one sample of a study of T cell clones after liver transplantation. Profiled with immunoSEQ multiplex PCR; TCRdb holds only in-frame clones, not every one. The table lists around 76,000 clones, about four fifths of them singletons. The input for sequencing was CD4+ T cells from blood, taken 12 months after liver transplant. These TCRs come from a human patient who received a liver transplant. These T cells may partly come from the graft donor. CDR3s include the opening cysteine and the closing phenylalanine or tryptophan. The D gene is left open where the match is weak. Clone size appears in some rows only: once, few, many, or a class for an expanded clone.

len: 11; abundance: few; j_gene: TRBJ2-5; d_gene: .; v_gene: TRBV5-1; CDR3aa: CASSLEETQYF; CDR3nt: TGCGCCAGCAGCTTAGAAGAGACCCAGTACTTC
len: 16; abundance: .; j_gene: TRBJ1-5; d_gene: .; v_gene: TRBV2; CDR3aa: CASSRGGEYSNQPQHF; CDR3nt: TGTGCCAGCAGTCGGGGGGGGGAATATAGCAATCAGCCCCAGCATTTT
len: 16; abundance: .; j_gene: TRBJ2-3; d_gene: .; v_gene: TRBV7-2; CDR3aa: CASSLWSGTGIDTQYF; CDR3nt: TGTGCCAGCAGCTTATGGAGCGGGACAGGTATCGATACGCAGTATTTT
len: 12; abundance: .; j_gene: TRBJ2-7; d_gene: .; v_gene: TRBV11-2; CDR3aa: CASSVAGYEQYF; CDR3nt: TGTGCCAGCAGCGTAGCAGGCTACGAGCAGTACTTC
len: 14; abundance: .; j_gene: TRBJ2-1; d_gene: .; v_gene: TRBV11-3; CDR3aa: CASSLYHLVSEQFF; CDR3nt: TGTGCCAGCAGCTTGTACCATCTGGTGAGTGAGCAGTTCTTC
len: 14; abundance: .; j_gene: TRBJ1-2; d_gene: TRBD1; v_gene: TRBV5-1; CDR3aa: CASWPGQGASGYTF; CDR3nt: TGCGCCAGCTGGCCGGGACAGGGGGCTAGCGGCTACACCTTC
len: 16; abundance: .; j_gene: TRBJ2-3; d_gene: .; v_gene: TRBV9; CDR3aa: CASSEGLGRSTDTQYF; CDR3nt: TGTGCCAGCAGCGAGGGATTGGGTAGGAGCACAGATACGCAGTATTTT
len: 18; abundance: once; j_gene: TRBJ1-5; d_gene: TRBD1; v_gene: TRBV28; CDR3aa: CASSLSYGTGISNQPQHF; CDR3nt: TGTGCCAGCAGTTTATCCTACGGGACAGGGATTAGCAATCAGCCCCAGCATTTT
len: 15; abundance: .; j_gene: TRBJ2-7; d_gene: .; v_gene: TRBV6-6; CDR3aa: CASSYPTEPPYEQYF; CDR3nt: TGTGCCAGCAGTTACCCGACAGAACCCCCCTACGAGCAGTACTTC
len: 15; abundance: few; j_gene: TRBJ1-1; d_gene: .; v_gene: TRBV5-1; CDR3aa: CASSGGIGRWGEAFF; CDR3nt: TGCGCCAGCAGCGGGGGCATCGGACGATGGGGTGAAGCTTTCTTT
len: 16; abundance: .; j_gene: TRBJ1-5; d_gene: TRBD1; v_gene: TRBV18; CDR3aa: CASSPTGGLGNQPQHF; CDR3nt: TGTGCCAGCTCACCGACAGGGGGCTTGGGCAATCAGCCCCAGCATTTT
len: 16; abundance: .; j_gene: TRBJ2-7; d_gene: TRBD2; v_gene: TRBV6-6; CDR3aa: CASSYLGTRAIDEQYF; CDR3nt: TGTGCCAGCAGTTACTTGGGGACTAGGGCAATCGACGAGCAGTACTTC
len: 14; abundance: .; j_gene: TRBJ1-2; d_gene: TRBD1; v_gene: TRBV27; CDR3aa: CASSVRTGMYGYTF; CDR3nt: TGTGCCAGCAGTGTTCGGACAGGGATGTATGGCTACACCTTC
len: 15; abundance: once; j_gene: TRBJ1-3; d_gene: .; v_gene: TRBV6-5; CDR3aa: CASRQTRSSGNTIYF; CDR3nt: TGTGCCAGCAGGCAGACACGCAGCTCTGGAAACACCATATATTTT
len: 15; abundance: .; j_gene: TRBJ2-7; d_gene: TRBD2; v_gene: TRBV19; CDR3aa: CASRGTSGGRYEQYF; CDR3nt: TGTGCCAGTAGGGGGACTAGCGGGGGACGGTACGAGCAGTACTTC
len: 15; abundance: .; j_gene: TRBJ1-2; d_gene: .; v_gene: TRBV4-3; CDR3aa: CASSHLDGASYGYTF; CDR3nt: TGCGCCAGCAGCCACCTGGACGGGGCAAGTTATGGCTACACCTTC
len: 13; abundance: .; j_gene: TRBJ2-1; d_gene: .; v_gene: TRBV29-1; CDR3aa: CSVQPKRYNEQFF; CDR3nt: TGCAGCGTCCAACCGAAGAGGTACAATGAGCAGTTCTTC
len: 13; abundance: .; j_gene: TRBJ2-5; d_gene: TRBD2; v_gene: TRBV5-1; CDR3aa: CASRGEGLETQYF; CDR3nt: TGCGCCAGCAGAGGGGAGGGCTTGGAGACCCAGTACTTC
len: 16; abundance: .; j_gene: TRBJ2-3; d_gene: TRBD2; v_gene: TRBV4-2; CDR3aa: CASSLQTSGSTDTQYF; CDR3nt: TGTGCCAGCAGCTTGCAGACTAGCGGGAGCACAGATACGCAGTATTTT
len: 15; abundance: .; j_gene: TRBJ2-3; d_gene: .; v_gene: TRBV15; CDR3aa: CATSRGGVIGDTQYF; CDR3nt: TGTGCCACCAGCAGAGGGGGGGTTATCGGAGATACGCAGTATTTT
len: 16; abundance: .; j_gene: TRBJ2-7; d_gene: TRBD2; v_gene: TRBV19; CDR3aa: CATQRTSGSGFYEQYF; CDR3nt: TGTGCCACCCAGAGGACTAGCGGGAGTGGTTTCTACGAGCAGTACTTC
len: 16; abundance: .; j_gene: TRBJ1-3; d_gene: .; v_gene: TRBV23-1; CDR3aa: CASRPQGRTLSNTIYF; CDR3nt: TGCGCCAGCAGACCCCAGGGGAGGACCCTCTCGAACACCATATATTTT
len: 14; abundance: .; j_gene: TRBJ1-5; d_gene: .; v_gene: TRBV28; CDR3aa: CASSFAGINQPQHF; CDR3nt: TGTGCCAGCAGTTTCGCAGGGATCAATCAGCCCCAGCATTTT
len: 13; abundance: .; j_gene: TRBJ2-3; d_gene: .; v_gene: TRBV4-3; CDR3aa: CASSLDRGDTQYF; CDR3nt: TGCGCCAGCAGCCTCGACCGGGGAGATACGCAGTATTTT
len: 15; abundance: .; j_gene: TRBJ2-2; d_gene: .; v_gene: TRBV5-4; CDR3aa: CASSLGLEDTGELFF; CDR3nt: TGTGCCAGCAGCTTGGGACTAGAAGACACCGGGGAGCTGTTTTTT
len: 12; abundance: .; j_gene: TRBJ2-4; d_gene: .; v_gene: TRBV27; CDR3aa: CASSSAGNIQYF; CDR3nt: TGTGCCAGCAGTTCCGCTGGAAACATTCAGTACTTC
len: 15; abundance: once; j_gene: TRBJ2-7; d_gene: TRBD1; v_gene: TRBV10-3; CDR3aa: CAISTGQGGSYEQYF; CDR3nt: TGTGCCATCAGCACCGGACAGGGGGGATCCTACGAGCAGTACTTC
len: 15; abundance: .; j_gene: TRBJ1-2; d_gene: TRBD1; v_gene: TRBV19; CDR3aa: CASSIGTGGRYGYTF; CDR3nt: TGTGCCAGTAGCATCGGGACAGGGGGCCGATATGGCTACACCTTC
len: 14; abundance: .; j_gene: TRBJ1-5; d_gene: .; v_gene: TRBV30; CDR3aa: CAWSVRGGRQPQHF; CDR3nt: TGTGCCTGGAGTGTCCGGGGGGGGCGGCAGCCCCAGCATTTT
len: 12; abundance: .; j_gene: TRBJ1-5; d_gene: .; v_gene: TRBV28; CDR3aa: CASSSGSKPQHF; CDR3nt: TGTGCCAGCAGTTCAGGGAGTAAGCCCCAGCATTTT
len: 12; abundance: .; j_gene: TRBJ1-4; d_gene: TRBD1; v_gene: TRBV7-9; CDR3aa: CASSLHAGGLFF; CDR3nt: TGTGCCAGCAGCTTACATGCAGGGGGGCTGTTTTTT
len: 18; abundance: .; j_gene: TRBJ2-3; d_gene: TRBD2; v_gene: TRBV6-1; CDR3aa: CASSATSGRTPGTDTQYF; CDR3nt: TGTGCCAGCAGTGCTACTAGCGGGAGGACTCCGGGTACAGATACGCAGTATTTT